A selection of T cell receptor beta chains follows, all from one sample in a study of regulatory T cells in long-lasting Graves disease. TCRdb re-derived calls from the multiplex PCR reads in MiXCR, one entry per CDR3 protein. The sample yields around 460,000 distinct CDR3 sequences, approximately 22% seen once. The specimen was peripheral blood mononuclear cells (PBMCs), collected when the disease was refractory, from a patient treated with antithyroid drugs. The receptors originated from a female donor with Graves disease. CDR3s include the opening cysteine and the closing phenylalanine or tryptophan. Each record gives: V gene, D gene, CDR3 length, J gene, clone size, CDR3 protein, CDR3 DNA. A D gene is named only where the DNA matches it firmly. Only part of the rows carry a size: once, few, many, or a class if the clone is expanded.

TRBV3-1	TRBD1	15	TRBJ1-2	.	CASSQGHGTGSGYTF	TGTGCCAGCAGCCAAGGTCATGGGACAGGGTCTGGCTACACCTTC
TRBV7-2	TRBD2	17	TRBJ2-7	.	CASSSSWGGLRPYEQYF	TGTGCCAGCAGCTCCTCCTGGGGAGGGCTAAGGCCATACGAGCAGTACTTC
TRBV10-2	.	13	TRBJ2-7	few	CASSVKSLYEQYF	TGCGCCAGCAGTGTAAAAAGTCTCTACGAGCAGTACTTC
TRBV4-1	.	15	TRBJ1-1	once	CASSQVIGLNTEAFF	TGCGCCAGCAGCCAAGTAATTGGGCTGAACACTGAAGCTTTCTTT
TRBV29-1	TRBD1	14	TRBJ2-7	few	CSVEGRGKTYEQYF	TGCAGCGTTGAGGGCAGGGGGAAAACCTACGAGCAGTACTTC
TRBV14	.	20	TRBJ1-4	.	CASSQRSRPGEIATNEKLFF	TGTGCCAGCAGCCAACGAAGTAGGCCGGGCGAAATTGCAACTAATGAAAAACTGTTTTTT
TRBV3-1	TRBD1	14	TRBJ2-5	few	CASTRPGGRETQYF	TGTGCCAGCACTCGACCAGGGGGCAGGGAGACCCAGTACTTC
TRBV11-3	.	16	TRBJ1-4	many	CASSSQQGGSNEKLFF	TGTGCCAGCAGCTCCCAACAGGGCGGGTCGAATGAAAAACTGTTTTTT
TRBV12-3/TRBV12-4	.	16	TRBJ1-1	many	CASSFASRAPNTEAFF	TGTGCCAGCAGTTTCGCCAGCCGAGCGCCGAACACTGAAGCTTTCTTT
TRBV19	TRBD1	16	TRBJ1-2	.	CASSIGEGAWADGYTF	TGTGCCAGTAGCATAGGGGAGGGGGCCTGGGCGGATGGCTACACCTTC
TRBV12-5	TRBD1	16	TRBJ1-5	.	CASGLAGQGSNQPQHF	TGTGCTAGTGGTTTGGCCGGACAGGGAAGCAATCAGCCCCAGCATTTT
TRBV5-1	.	12	TRBJ2-4	few	CASRGAKNIQYF	TGCGCCAGCAGGGGAGCCAAAAACATTCAGTACTTC
TRBV13	.	15	TRBJ1-4	many	CASSLGGQFNEKLFF	TGTGCCAGCAGCTTAGGTGGACAGTTTAATGAAAAACTGTTTTTT
TRBV28	TRBD1	19	TRBJ1-5	many	CASSFLGYRGRGGKEPQHF	TGTGCCAGCAGTTTTCTTGGTTATAGGGGGCGCGGAGGAAAGGAGCCCCAGCATTTT
TRBV12-3/TRBV12-4	.	14	TRBJ2-1	few	CASSFGPLSDEQFF	TGTGCCAGCAGTTTCGGACCGCTAAGCGATGAGCAGTTCTTC
TRBV10-3	.	13	TRBJ1-1	many	CAISYREGTEAFF	TGTGCCATCAGCTACAGGGAGGGCACTGAAGCTTTCTTT
TRBV7-9	.	14	TRBJ1-5	few	CASSFGTPGQPQHF	TGTGCCAGCAGCTTTGGGACTCCGGGTCAGCCCCAGCATTTT
TRBV4-2	.	13	TRBJ2-5	.	CASSQVPAETQYF	TGTGCCAGCAGCCAAGTCCCCGCCGAGACCCAGTACTTC
TRBV20-1	.	18	TRBJ2-2	.	CSARDLGAPDNVPGELFF	TGCAGTGCTAGAGATCTCGGGGCCCCCGACAATGTGCCCGGGGAGCTGTTTTTT
TRBV28	TRBD1	17	TRBJ2-7	.	CASSTGTGGPSSYEQYF	TGTGCCAGCAGCACCGGGACAGGGGGCCCTTCGTCCTACGAGCAGTACTTC
TRBV29-1	.	17	TRBJ2-4	few	CSVVPAKGNLAKNIQYF	TGCAGCGTTGTACCGGCAAAGGGGAATTTAGCCAAAAACATTCAGTACTTC
TRBV18	.	13	TRBJ1-5	few	CASSPSVNQPQHF	TGTGCCAGCTCACCCAGTGTCAATCAGCCCCAGCATTTT
TRBV7-8	TRBD1	14	TRBJ2-7	many	CASNPSGTAYEQYF	TGTGCCAGCAATCCATCCGGGACAGCCTACGAGCAGTACTTC
TRBV6-2/TRBV6-3	TRBD1	17	TRBJ1-5	few	CASSYAFGTGLNQPQHF	TGTGCCAGCAGTTACGCATTCGGGACAGGCCTCAATCAGCCCCAGCATTTT
TRBV29-1	TRBD2	13	TRBJ2-7	.	CSVGASGSYEQYF	TGCAGCGTTGGGGCTAGCGGGAGTTACGAGCAGTACTTC
TRBV28	.	13	TRBJ1-1	many	CATSLNVNTEAFF	TGTGCCACCAGTTTAAACGTGAACACTGAAGCTTTCTTT
TRBV19	TRBD1	17	TRBJ1-1	few	CASSGWDRRISRAEAFF	TGTGCCAGTAGTGGGTGGGACAGAAGGATTTCGAGGGCTGAAGCTTTCTTT
TRBV10-3	.	13	TRBJ2-5	many	CAISAGDQETQYF	TGTGCCATCAGTGCGGGGGACCAAGAGACCCAGTACTTC
TRBV20-1	TRBD2	17	TRBJ2-1	.	CSARRGSTWVLNNEQFF	TGCAGTGCTCGGCGGGGGTCGACTTGGGTTCTCAACAATGAGCAGTTCTTC
TRBV28	TRBD2	20	TRBJ2-3	.	CASSFWASGSAGLSTDTQYF	TGTGCCAGCAGTTTCTGGGCTAGCGGGAGTGCGGGCCTTTCCACAGATACGCAGTATTTT
TRBV12-3/TRBV12-4	TRBD1	15	TRBJ1-4	many	CASSSQGQGKGKLFF	TGTGCCAGCAGTTCCCAAGGACAGGGGAAGGGAAAACTGTTTTTT